A selection of T cell receptor beta chains follows, all from one sample in a study of blood T cell repertoires in COVID-19. The assay was immunoSEQ multiplex PCR, and TCRdb's table has in-frame clones only and misses some. The sample contains tens of thousands of clones, around nine tenths of which appear only once. Sequencing was performed on peripheral blood. Receptors originate from a woman aged 80 or over with active COVID-19. Both conserved end residues are trimmed from each CDR3. A row's size may be missing; if present it is once, few, many or a size class.

size: .
V: TRBV28
CDR3: ASSLSQREQY

size: once
V: TRBV19
CDR3: ASSPLAGSHQETQY

size: .
V: TRBV10-3
CDR3: AIRGTGLGLGPNEQF

size: .
V: TRBV5-1
CDR3: ASSLSTDTQY

size: .
V: TRBV5-4
CDR3: ASSLGRMGQETQY

size: .
V: TRBV3-1/TRBV3-2
CDR3: ASSQTARYGYT

size: .
V: TRBV28
CDR3: ASTLRREGPYEQY

size: .
V: TRBV10-3
CDR3: AISASPTGLADFANTGELF

size: .
V: TRBV28
CDR3: ASSSEDSPLH

size: .
V: TRBV7-3
CDR3: ASSFRVNDEQF

size: .
V: TRBV28
CDR3: ASIPHWSPGLAGGSNTGELF

size: .
V: TRBV30
CDR3: AWRREEFGELF

size: .
V: TRBV9
CDR3: ASSAYPVTDTQY

size: .
V: TRBV19
CDR3: ASSMDFTGSRELF

size: .
V: TRBV5-1
CDR3: ASSPRTASTDTQY

size: .
V: TRBV10-3
CDR3: AISESRTAIEQF

size: .
V: TRBV30
CDR3: AWSAQGDIQY

size: .
V: TRBV18
CDR3: ASSPQGLNTEAF

size: .
V: TRBV29-1
CDR3: SGGHSTDTQY

size: .
V: TRBV7-9
CDR3: ASIGTGASYEQY

size: .
V: TRBV7-2
CDR3: ASSANSGSSYEQY

size: .
V: TRBV28
CDR3: ASSRPGTGVVGANVLT

size: .
V: TRBV5-6
CDR3: ASSLRASGTSTDTQY

size: .
V: TRBV5-6
CDR3: ASSLGGPGANVLT

size: .
V: TRBV7-8
CDR3: ASRTGLDRGRQTQY

size: .
V: TRBV19
CDR3: ASRNGQLNTEAF

size: .
V: TRBV5-4
CDR3: ASSPQASGSGGELF

size: .
V: TRBV7-3
CDR3: ASSLGLAAQETQY

size: .
V: TRBV7-2
CDR3: ASSPPSGRNTIY

size: .
V: TRBV18
CDR3: ASSPRVSGRPSSYEQY

size: once
V: TRBV2
CDR3: ASSGETYEQY

size: .
V: TRBV27
CDR3: ASSLYMGASLYNEQF

size: .
V: TRBV5-1
CDR3: ASSFGIAGVLEQF

size: .
V: TRBV4-3
CDR3: ASSQVIGGNQPQH

size: .
V: TRBV28
CDR3: ASSLWGVGAQDNSPLH

size: .
V: TRBV27
CDR3: ASSQTAGLPSYEQY

size: once
V: TRBV15
CDR3: ATSKDRGPMAF

size: .
V: TRBV19
CDR3: ASSIGLARDTQY

size: .
V: TRBV5-6
CDR3: ASSLPGQDYGYT

size: .
V: TRBV10-3
CDR3: AISPPGQGNTIY

size: .
V: TRBV30
CDR3: ACSRVGRNTEAF

size: .
V: TRBV7-8
CDR3: ASSQGVVGNTIY

size: .
V: TRBV9
CDR3: ASSPESGGGETQY

size: once
V: TRBV5-4
CDR3: ASSLGGVGGSYNEQF

size: .
V: TRBV24-1
CDR3: ATGGGKETQY

size: .
V: TRBV5-1
CDR3: ASGGTGNTEAF

size: .
V: TRBV3-1/TRBV3-2
CDR3: ASSSRDREVIAGGLYEQY

size: .
V: TRBV5-4
CDR3: ASSLEGQMPGSYNSPLH

size: .
V: TRBV12-3/TRBV12-4
CDR3: ASSLQGNQPQH